The source of this T cell receptor (beta chain) is a study of T cell responses to AZD1222 COVID-19 vaccine. The overall study: The analysis combined second doses at about 4 or about 12 weeks. Study-level results: Elevations in Spike-specific TCR breadth and depth followed administration of two AZD1222 doses. Spike-wide vaccine-associated CD4 TCRs dominated at 160-218 and 743-854. Baseline serology detected seropositivity in only six AZD1222 recipients.

About this clone itself: What it binds is unknown.

Only in-frame clones appear in the TCRdb table, and some are missing; sequencing was by immunoSEQ multiplex PCR. The data show about 98,000 clones, approximately 81% seen once. The ends lost 4 bases at V and 5 bases at J; junction bases unmatched: 4. From germline, CDR1 is MDHEN and CDR2 SYDVKM. CDR3 length: 15 residues. The sequencing here drew on peripheral blood, taken on day 0 of AZD1222 vaccination. The J gene is TRBJ1-6, the V gene TRBV28; 8 bases match TRBD1. The sequence was obtained from an adult in good health. The CDR3 reads CASSSDRANNSPLHF. The DNA of the CDR3 is TGTGCCAGCAGTTCGGACAGGGCCAATAATTCACCCCTCCACTTT.